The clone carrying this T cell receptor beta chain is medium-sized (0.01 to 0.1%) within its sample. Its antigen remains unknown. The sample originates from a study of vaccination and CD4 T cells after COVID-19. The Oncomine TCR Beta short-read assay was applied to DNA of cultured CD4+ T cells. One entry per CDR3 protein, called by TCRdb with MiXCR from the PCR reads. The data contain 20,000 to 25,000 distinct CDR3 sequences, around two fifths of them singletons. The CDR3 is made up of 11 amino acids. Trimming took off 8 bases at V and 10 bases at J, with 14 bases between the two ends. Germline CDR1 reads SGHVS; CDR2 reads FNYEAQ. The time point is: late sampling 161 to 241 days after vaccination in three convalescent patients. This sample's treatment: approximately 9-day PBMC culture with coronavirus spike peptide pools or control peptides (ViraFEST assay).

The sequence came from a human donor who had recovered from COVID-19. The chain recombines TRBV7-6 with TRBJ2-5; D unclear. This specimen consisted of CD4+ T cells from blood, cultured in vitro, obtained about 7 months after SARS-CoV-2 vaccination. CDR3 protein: CASGMGGNQYF. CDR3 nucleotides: TGTGCCAGCGGCATGGGTGGAAACCAGTACTTC.